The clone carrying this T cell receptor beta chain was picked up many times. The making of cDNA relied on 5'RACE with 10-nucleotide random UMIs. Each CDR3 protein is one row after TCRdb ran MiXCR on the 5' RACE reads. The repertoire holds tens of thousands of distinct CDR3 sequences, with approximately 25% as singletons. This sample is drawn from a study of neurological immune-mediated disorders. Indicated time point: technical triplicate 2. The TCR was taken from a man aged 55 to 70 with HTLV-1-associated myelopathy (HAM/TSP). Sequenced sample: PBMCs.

The CDR3, as DNA: TGCAGCGTTGAAAACCCGACTAGCGGGCGCTACAATGAGCAGTTCTTC. Translated: CSVENPTSGRYNEQFF. The rearrangement links TRBV29-1 to TRBJ2-1, with 10 bases aligning to TRBD2. The CDR3 is made up of 16 amino acids. CDR1 is SQVTM and CDR2 is ANQGSEA in the germline V gene. V was pared by 2 bases and J by 3 bases, with 7 bases of the junction left unmatched.